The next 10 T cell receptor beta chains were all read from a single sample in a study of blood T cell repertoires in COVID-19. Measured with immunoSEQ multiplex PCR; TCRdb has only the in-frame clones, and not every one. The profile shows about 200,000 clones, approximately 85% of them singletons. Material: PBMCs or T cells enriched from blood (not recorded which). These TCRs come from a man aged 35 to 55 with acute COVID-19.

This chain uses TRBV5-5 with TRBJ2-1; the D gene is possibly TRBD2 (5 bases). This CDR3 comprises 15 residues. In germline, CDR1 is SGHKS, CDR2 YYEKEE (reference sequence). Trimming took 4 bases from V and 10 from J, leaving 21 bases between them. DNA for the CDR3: TGTGCCAGCAGCCCTCGCCTCCTTGGGAGCGCCGAGCAGTTCTTC. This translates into CASSPRLLGSAEQFF.

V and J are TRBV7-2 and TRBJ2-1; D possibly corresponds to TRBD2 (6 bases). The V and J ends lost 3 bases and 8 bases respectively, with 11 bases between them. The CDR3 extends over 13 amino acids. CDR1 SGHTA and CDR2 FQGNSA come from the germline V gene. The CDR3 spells CASSLGRSDEQFF. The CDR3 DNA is TGTGCCAGCAGCTTGGGGAGGTCGGATGAGCAGTTCTTC.

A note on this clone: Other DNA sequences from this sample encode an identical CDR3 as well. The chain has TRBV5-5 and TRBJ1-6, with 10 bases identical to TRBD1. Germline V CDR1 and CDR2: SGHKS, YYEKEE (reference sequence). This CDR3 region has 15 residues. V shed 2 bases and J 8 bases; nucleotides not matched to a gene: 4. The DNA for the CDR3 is TGTGCCAGCAGCTTTAGGGACAGGGGAGATTCACCCCTCCACTTT. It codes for CASSFRDRGDSPLHF.

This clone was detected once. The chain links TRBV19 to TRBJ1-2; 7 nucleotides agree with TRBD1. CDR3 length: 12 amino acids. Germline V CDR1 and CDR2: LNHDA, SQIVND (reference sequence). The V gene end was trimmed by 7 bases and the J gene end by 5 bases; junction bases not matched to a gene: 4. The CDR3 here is CASKTGIYGYTF. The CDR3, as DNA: TGTGCCAGTAAGACAGGGATTTATGGCTACACCTTC.

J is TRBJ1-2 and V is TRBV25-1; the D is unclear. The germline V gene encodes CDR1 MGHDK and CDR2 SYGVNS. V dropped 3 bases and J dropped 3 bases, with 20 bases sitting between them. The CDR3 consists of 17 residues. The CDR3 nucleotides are TGTGCCAGCAGTGACGCGATCGGGAGGGCTTTACACTATGGCTACACCTTC. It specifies CASSDAIGRALHYGYTF.

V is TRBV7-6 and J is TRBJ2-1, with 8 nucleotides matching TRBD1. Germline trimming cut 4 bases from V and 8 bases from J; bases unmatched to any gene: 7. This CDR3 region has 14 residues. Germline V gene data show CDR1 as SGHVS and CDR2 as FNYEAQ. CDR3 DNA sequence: TGTGCCAGCAGCTCTAGGACAGGGCTCGATGAGCAGTTCTTC. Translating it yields CASSSRTGLDEQFF. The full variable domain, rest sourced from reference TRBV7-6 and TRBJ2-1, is GAGVSQSPRYKVTKRGQDVALRCDPISGHVSLYWYRQALGQGPEFLTYFNYEAQQDKSGLPNDRFSAERPEGSISTLTIQRTEQRDSAMYRCASSSRTGLDEQFFGPGTRLTVL.

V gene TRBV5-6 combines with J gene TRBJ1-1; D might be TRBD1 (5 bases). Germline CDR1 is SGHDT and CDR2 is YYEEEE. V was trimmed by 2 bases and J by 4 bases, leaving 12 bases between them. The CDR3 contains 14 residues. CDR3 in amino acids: CASSLGRTFTEAFF. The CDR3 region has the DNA TGTGCCAGCAGCTTAGGACGGACATTCACTGAAGCTTTCTTT.

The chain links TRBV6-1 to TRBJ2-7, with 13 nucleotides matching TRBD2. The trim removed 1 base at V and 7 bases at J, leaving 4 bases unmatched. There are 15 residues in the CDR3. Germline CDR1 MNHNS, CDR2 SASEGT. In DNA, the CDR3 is TGTGCCAGCAGTGAAGGGACTAGCGGGAGCAAAGAGCAGTACTTC. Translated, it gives CASSEGTSGSKEQYF.

CDR3 sequence (DNA): TGTGCCAGCAGCTTAACGGCGGCAGTGATAACCTACGAGCAGTACTTC. Amino acid sequence: CASSLTAAVITYEQYF. The chain links TRBV7-2 to TRBJ2-7; D is uncertain. Trimming stripped 2 bases from V and 2 bases from J, with 16 bases between. The germline CDR1 and CDR2 sequences are SGHTA and FQGNSA. The CDR3 runs 16 residues. Full variable domain (rest looked up from reference TRBV7-2 and TRBJ2-7): GAGVSQSPSNKVTEKGKDVELRCDPISGHTALYWYRQSLGQGLEFLIYFQGNSAPDKSGLPSDRFSAERTGGSVSTLTIQRTQQEDSAVYLCASSLTAAVITYEQYFGPGTRLTVT.

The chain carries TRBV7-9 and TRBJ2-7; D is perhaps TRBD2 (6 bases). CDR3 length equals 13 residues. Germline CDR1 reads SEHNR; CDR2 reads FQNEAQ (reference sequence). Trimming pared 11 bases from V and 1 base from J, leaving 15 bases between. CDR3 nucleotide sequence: TGTGCCGTCCTAGGCGGGATGTCCTACGAGCAGTACTTC. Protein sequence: CAVLGGMSYEQYF.